One and the same sample provided the 2 T cell receptor beta chains below, sequenced in a study of blood T cell repertoires in COVID-19. Measured with immunoSEQ multiplex PCR; TCRdb has only the in-frame clones, and not every one. Found here are about 240,000 clones, more than 75% of them singletons; the top ten hold 6% to 9%. Sequencing was performed on peripheral blood. The receptors were sampled from an older woman with active or convalescent COVID-19.

J is TRBJ1-2 and V is TRBV24-1, with D possibly being TRBD1 (6 bases). Trimming removed 3 bases from V and 8 bases from J, with 9 bases in between. Germline loops: CDR1 KGHDR, CDR2 SFDVKD. This CDR3 comprises 12 residues. CDR3 bases: TGTGCCACCAGTGATGGGGGACAAGGCTACACCTTC. Encoded protein: CATSDGGQGYTF.

The rearrangement links TRBV10-1 to TRBJ1-2, with 7 bases identical to TRBD1. J was trimmed by 3 bases and V by 4 bases; bases with no gene match: 5. The CDR3 sequence is 14 residues long. Germline loops: CDR1 WNHNN, CDR2 SYGVQD (reference sequence). The CDR3: CASSVKGGYYGYTF. The CDR3 nucleotides read TGCGCCAGCAGTGTAAAAGGGGGCTACTATGGCTACACCTTC.